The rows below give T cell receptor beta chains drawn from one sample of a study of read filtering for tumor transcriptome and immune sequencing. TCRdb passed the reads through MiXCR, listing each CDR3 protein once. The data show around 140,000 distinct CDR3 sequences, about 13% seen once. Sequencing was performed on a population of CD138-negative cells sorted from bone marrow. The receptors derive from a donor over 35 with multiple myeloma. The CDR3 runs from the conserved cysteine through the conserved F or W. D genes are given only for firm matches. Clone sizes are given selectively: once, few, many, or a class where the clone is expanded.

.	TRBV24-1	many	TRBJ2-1	TGTGCCACTAGCGGCCCACCCTACAATGAGCAGTTCTTC	CATSGPPYNEQFF
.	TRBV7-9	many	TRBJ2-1	TGTGCCAGCAGCTTACAAGGGGTTGCTGAGCAGTTCTTC	CASSLQGVAEQFF
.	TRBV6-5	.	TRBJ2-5	TGTGCCAGCAGTTACTTGGGGCAAGAGACCCAGTACTTC	CASSYLGQETQYF
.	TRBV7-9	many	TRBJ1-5	TGTGCCAGCAGCGTTGGTCAGGGTGCGGGTCAGCCCCAGCATTTT	CASSVGQGAGQPQHF
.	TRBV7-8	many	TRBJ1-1	TGTGCCAGCAGGATGACAGGAGGCGGCACTGAAGCTTTCTTT	CASRMTGGGTEAFF
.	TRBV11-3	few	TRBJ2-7	TGTGCCAGCAGCTTCCTACGGACGGGGGGCCACGAGCAGTACTTC	CASSFLRTGGHEQYF
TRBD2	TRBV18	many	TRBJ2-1	TGTGCCAGCTCCCGACTAGCGGGAGATGAGCAGTTCTTC	CASSRLAGDEQFF
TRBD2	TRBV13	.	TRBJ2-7	TGTGCCAGCAGCAACCGACTAGCGACCTACGAGCAGTACTTC	CASSNRLATYEQYF
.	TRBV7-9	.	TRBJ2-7	TGTGCCAGCAGCCCCCCCTCGGGCAGGCCGCCTCCTTACGAGCAGTACTTC	CASSPPSGRPPPYEQYF
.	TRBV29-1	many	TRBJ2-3	TGCAGCGTTGAGCGGGACAAGCGCACAGATACGCAGTATTTT	CSVERDKRTDTQYF
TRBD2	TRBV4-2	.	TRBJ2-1	TGTGCCAGCAGCCAAGGGAGCGGGAGCTTCAATGAGCAGTTCTTC	CASSQGSGSFNEQFF